This T cell receptor beta chain was obtained from a study of T-cell memory formation after mild COVID-19. General study results and limits: Contracting CD4+ clones sat mainly in CM and EM; CD8+ in EMRA.

CDR1 is SNHLY, CDR2 FYNNEI, per germline. The CDR3 is made up of 14 amino acids. V was clipped by 6 bases and J by 4 bases; unmatched bases: 4. One entry per CDR3 protein, called by TCRdb with MiXCR from the 5' RACE reads. The sample contains roughly 150,000 distinct CDR3 sequences, 13% to 15% of which appear only once. A note on this clonotype: The target antigen is unknown.

V and J are TRBV2 and TRBJ1-5, with 9 bases lining up with TRBD1. Sequencing input: PBMCs or a T cell subset sorted from them (not recorded which). The receptor's source is an adult woman who had mild COVID-19 (a few samples of this study predate the infection). Cell type and time point are not known. CDR3 DNA: TGTGCCAGCAGCGAACAGGGGGCTAATCAGCCCCAGCATTTT. It codes for CASSEQGANQPQHF. Full variable domain (rest looked up from reference TRBV2 and TRBJ1-5): EPEVTQTPSHQVTQMGQEVILRCVPISNHLYFYWYRQILGQKVEFLVSFYNNEISEKSEIFDDQFSVERPDGSNFTLKIRSTKLEDSAMYFCASSEQGANQPQHFGDGTRLSIL.